These 20 T cell receptor beta chains came from one sample sequenced in a study of blood T cell repertoires in COVID-19. Profiling relied on immunoSEQ multiplex PCR, and the TCRdb table lists in-frame clones only, not all of them. The sample records under 300,000 clones, 75% to 90% being singletons. The sequencing input was peripheral blood. Receptors were obtained from a woman in her thirties or forties with acute or convalescent COVID-19.

The genes are TRBV18 and TRBJ1-6; 7 bases agree with TRBD1. Trimming took 4 bases from V and 9 from J; bases not matched to a gene: 12. This CDR3 has 16 amino acids. Per germline, CDR1 KGHSH and CDR2 LQKENI. The CDR3 loop is CASSQGAGTVGSPLHF. The DNA of the CDR3 is TGTGCCAGCTCACAAGGCGCGGGGACAGTTGGTTCACCCCTCCACTTT. Supplemented by reference TRBV18 and TRBJ1-6, the full variable domain reads NAGVMQNPRHLVRRRGQEARLRCSPMKGHSHVYWYRQLPEEGLKFMVYLQKENIIDESGMPKERFSAEFPKEGPSILRIQQVVRGDSAAYFCASSQGAGTVGSPLHFGNGTRLTVT.

This rearrangement joins TRBV5-6 to TRBJ1-6; 10 bases fit TRBD1. The length of the CDR3 is 16 residues. The germline gives CDR1 SGHDT, CDR2 YYEEEE. V dropped 0 bases and J dropped 10; count of bases not matched to a gene: 7. The CDR3 sequence: CASSLGQGAVGSPLHF. The DNA of the CDR3 is TGTGCCAGCAGCTTGGGACAGGGGGCTGTGGGGTCACCCCTCCACTTT.

The rearrangement links TRBV19 to TRBJ1-4, with 9 bases identical to TRBD1. CDR1 is LNHDA, CDR2 SQIVND, per germline (reference sequence). The CDR3 runs 16 residues. V lost 7 bases to trimming and J lost 7 bases; unmatched junction nucleotides: 13. The CDR3 sequence: CASTLIHRGQGEKLFF. CDR3 coding DNA: TGTGCCAGTACCCTAATTCACAGGGGGCAGGGTGAAAAACTGTTTTTT.

The V gene is TRBV7-9, the J gene TRBJ1-2; TRBD1 might be the D (5 bases). V gave up 7 bases and J gave up 4 bases, with 16 bases separating them. Germline CDR1 SEHNR, CDR2 FQNEAQ (reference sequence). The CDR3 is 14 amino acids. The CDR3 protein is CASTLTGDSYGYTF. The CDR3 nucleotides read TGTGCCAGCACCCTTACGGGAGACAGCTATGGCTACACCTTC.

This chain uses TRBV18 with TRBJ1-5; the match to TRBD1 covers 8 bases. This CDR3 is 16 amino acids long. Germline loops: CDR1 KGHSH, CDR2 LQKENI. V lost 5 bases, J lost 4 bases, and 10 bases stayed unmatched. The CDR3 here is CASSTAAGTGNQPQHF. For the CDR3, the DNA is TGTGCCAGCTCAACAGCCGCCGGGACAGGTAATCAGCCCCAGCATTTT.

This clone was seen once. The rearrangement links TRBV28 to TRBJ2-7; 7 bases agree with TRBD1. The CDR3 is 14 residues long. Trimming took 2 bases from V and 2 from J; bases not matched to a gene: 3. Per germline, CDR1 MDHEN and CDR2 SYDVKM. In DNA form, the CDR3 reads TGTGCCAGCAGTTTAGGGGGACAGCCCTACGAGCAGTACGTC. Amino acids: CASSLGGQPYEQYV.

The chain employs TRBV15 and TRBJ2-5; D perhaps matches TRBD1 (6 bases). The ends were cut back, 0 bases at V and 5 bases at J, with 10 bases in the middle. This CDR3 is 14 amino acids long. Germline values: CDR1 LNHNV, CDR2 YYDKDF (reference sequence). The CDR3 region is CATSRDTQGETQYF. The CDR3 nucleotides are TGTGCCACCAGCAGAGATACCCAGGGGGAGACCCAGTACTTC.

The V call is TRBV24-1, the J call TRBJ2-1; TRBD2 matches at 14 bases. Germline V gene lookup returns CDR1 KGHDR and CDR2 SFDVKD. CDR3 length equals 14 residues. Trimming cost V 8 bases and J 9 bases; bases outside gene matches: 5. CDR3 in amino acids: CATTTSGGASEQFF. CDR3 coding DNA: TGTGCCACCACGACTAGCGGGGGGGCGTCTGAGCAGTTCTTC.

V gene TRBV14 combines with J gene TRBJ1-1, with 8 bases matching TRBD1. This CDR3 contains 13 residues. CDR1 and CDR2 (germline): SGHDN, FVKESK. V shed 4 bases, J shed 5 bases, and the junction held 3 bases outside the gene matches. The CDR3 protein is CASSRRGRTEAFF. The CDR3 DNA reads as TGTGCCAGCAGCCGCAGGGGGCGGACTGAAGCTTTCTTT.

The genes are TRBV28 and TRBJ1-2, with 7 positions matching TRBD1. The germline V gene encodes CDR1 MDHEN and CDR2 SYDVKM. V lost 3 bases, J lost 4 bases, and 8 bases stayed unmatched. This CDR3 spans 15 amino acids. The DNA for the CDR3 is TGTGCCAGCAGTTTTGACAGGGACGGTAGCTATGGCTACACCTTC. It specifies CASSFDRDGSYGYTF.

The rearrangement joins TRBV7-8 to TRBJ1-6; D unclear. V was trimmed by 5 bases and J by 0 bases, leaving 14 bases between them. Germline V gene sequence: CDR1 SGHVS, CDR2 FQNEAQ. The CDR3 runs to 17 residues. DNA of the CDR3: TGTGCCAGCAGCCTCACCGATCCGAGCTCCTATAATTCACCCCTCCACTTT. Amino acid sequence: CASSLTDPSSYNSPLHF.

The chain uses TRBV5-1 and TRBJ1-5; the D gene is possibly TRBD1 (5 bases). With 4 bases removed from V and 1 base from J, the gap between germline ends came to 15 bases. Germline assignment: CDR1 SGHRS and CDR2 YFSETQ. The length of the CDR3 is 16 residues. CDR3 region: CASSLSLRGSNQPQHF. Written as DNA, the CDR3 is TGCGCCAGCAGCCTATCTCTCCGGGGGAGCAATCAGCCCCAGCATTTT.

The chain combines TRBV19 with TRBJ1-5; TRBD1 matches at 9 bases. The germline V gene encodes CDR1 LNHDA and CDR2 SQIVND (reference sequence). The CDR3 has 16 residues. V was pared by 5 bases and J by 0 bases, with 5 bases of the junction left unmatched. The DNA for the CDR3 is TGTGCCAGTAGTCACCGGACAGGGGCTAGCAATCAGCCCCAGCATTTT. It codes for CASSHRTGASNQPQHF.

The chain links TRBV2 to TRBJ2-7; maybe TRBD2 (5 bases). V was pared by 11 bases and J by 3 bases, with 14 bases between. CDR3 length: 12 residues. Germline CDR1 is SNHLY and CDR2 is FYNNEI. For the CDR3, the DNA is TGTGCCGGAATAAACGAGGGCTACGAGCAGTACGTC. It encodes CAGINEGYEQYV.

The chain combines TRBV5-8 with TRBJ2-3, with TRBD2 matching 7 bases. Germline V lookup: CDR1 SGHTS, CDR2 YDEGEE. With 3 bases clipped from V and 5 bases from J, the junction kept 3 bases outside the gene matches. The CDR3 has 13 residues. The CDR3, as DNA: TGTGCCAGCAGCTACAGGACTAGAGATACGCAGTATTTT. Protein product: CASSYRTRDTQYF.

The chain carries TRBV10-3 and TRBJ1-2, with D possibly being TRBD1 (5 bases). Germline V CDR1 and CDR2: ENHRY, SYGVKD. This CDR3 contains 13 residues. V lost 6 bases and J lost 2, with 10 bases in between. In DNA, the CDR3 is TGTGCCATCAGGGGGGAGGGGAACTATGGCTACACCTTC. This gives the protein CAIRGEGNYGYTF.

The sample holds a few counts of this clone. The V gene is TRBV2, the J gene TRBJ1-2; D not resolved. In germline, CDR1 is SNHLY, CDR2 FYNNEI. The CDR3 extends over 15 amino acids. V lost 8 bases, J lost 8 bases, and 24 bases lay in between. This CDR3 reads CASAKNSYQMSGYTF. The CDR3 nucleotides read TGTGCCAGCGCTAAGAACAGCTATCAAATGAGCGGCTACACCTTC.

The genes are TRBV28 and TRBJ2-3; 9 bases map to TRBD1. The CDR3 loop spans 15 amino acids. The V gene's germline CDR1 is MDHEN and CDR2 SYDVKM. The V segment lost 4 bases and the J segment 11 bases; nucleotides outside the gene matches: 13. CDR3 loop: CASSYSPSTGGQQYF. CDR3 in DNA: TGTGCCAGCAGTTACTCCCCCTCTACAGGGGGCCAGCAGTATTTT.

This chain links TRBV4-2 with TRBJ2-2, with 7 bases aligning to TRBD2. CDR1 is LGHNA and CDR2 is YNFKEQ in the germline V gene. J was trimmed by 3 bases and V by 4 bases; bases with no gene match: 11. The CDR3 sequence is 17 residues long. CDR3 sequence (DNA): TGTGCCAGCAGCCGACTTAAGGGGCGGGGGTACACCGGGGAGCTGTTTTTT. Its protein is CASSRLKGRGYTGELFF.

The V gene is TRBV6-6, the J gene TRBJ1-5; D possibly corresponds to TRBD1 (5 bases). V lost 9 bases to trimming and J lost 0 bases, with 12 bases between them. Germline lookup yields CDR1 MNHNY and CDR2 SVGAGI (reference sequence). This CDR3 comprises 14 residues. This chain's CDR3 is CASLAGPSNQPQHF. The CDR3 nucleotides read TGTGCCAGTCTCGCGGGGCCTAGCAATCAGCCCCAGCATTTT.